This T cell receptor beta chain was captured in a study of early T cells in non-severe SARS-CoV-2 infection (dated by TCRdb to 2020 to 2023). About the full investigation: Because TCR sequencing was done on bulk RNA from unsorted whole blood, the alpha and beta chains could not be paired. Beyond this particular receptor, the publication reports: VDJdb matching was skewed toward anti-spike CD8 responses and likely underestimated virus-specific expansions, missing private and CD4 specificities.

CDR1 KGHDR and CDR2 SFDVKD were looked up in the germline V gene. The CDR3 numbers 14 residues from cysteine through phenylalanine. The DNA shown is the 42-base CDR3, in frame from base 1. Germline trimming: 6 bases from V, 5 bases from J; junction bases outside gene matches: 7. The sample holds a few counts of this clonotype. Its specific antigen is unknown. No base qualities exist here, and no much larger clone lies one base off it. A case-control design nested within a healthcare worker cohort in London, UK, was used, with weekly nasopharyngeal swab PCR tests and blood sampling performed. Healthcare workers were recruited during the week of the UK lockdown, between 23 and 31 March 2020, and followed weekly for up to roughly 15 weeks. To prepare the library, 5' RACE was applied. Sequencing was carried out with a NextSeq 500. Unique molecular identifiers were attached to individual cDNA molecules in the TCR library protocol so that sequencing error and PCR bias could be corrected. Both TCR alpha and beta chains were sequenced, and tight co-correlation was observed between alpha and beta sequence abundances in each sample. Per the source publication's procedure: Decombinator V4 was used to annotate the V gene, J gene and CDR3 of the TCR sequences. TCRs were defined as expanded if a significant change between any two time points was detected under a Poisson model with p below 0.0001. TCR abundances were normalised to the total number of TCRs sequenced per sample and were expressed as counts per million. MAIT TCRs were defined by TRAV1-2 paired with TRAJ12, TRAJ20 or TRAJ33, and iNKT TCRs by TRAV10 paired with TRAJ18. VDJdb, accessed 1 November 2021, was searched for CMV, EBV and SARS-CoV-2 annotated TCRs, excluding TCRs annotated for multiple antigens. The public reads were reanalyzed by TCRdb: fastp trimming at Q25, MiXCR alignment, in-frame beta chains only. Every distinct CDR3 protein forms one entry, paired with its most common genes and DNA. The authors' filters were not applied to this entry. The sample table contains some 62,000 distinct CDR3 sequences; only one count was recorded for almost 9.5% of them. Roughly 1.2% of the sample is taken by the ten largest.

The chain is assembled from TRBV24-1 and TRBJ2-3, and 7 bases in between align with TRBD1. Sample: whole blood. This sequence was found in an adult who was a healthcare worker with PCR-confirmed SARS-CoV-2 infection or an uninfected control (not recorded which). The DNA sequence is as follows: TGTGCCACCAGTATAAGGGACAGCCGAGATACGCAGTATTTT. It translates to CATSIRDSRDTQYF.